The TCR beta chain under discussion was sequenced for a study of identical twins. The length of the CDR3 is 13 residues. CDR1 and CDR2 from the germline V gene are SGHVS and FNYEAQ. The V and J ends lost 4 bases and 7 bases respectively, with 14 bases between them. TCRdb independently ran MiXCR on the 5' RACE reads; one entry per CDR3 protein. The profile shows about 660,000 distinct CDR3 sequences, less than 10% of them singletons. These data were also filed under a second study, of yellow fever vaccine responses in identical twins.

The sample was PBMCs. The source of this sequence is a woman under 30 in good health. The chain joins TRBV7-6 to TRBJ2-7; D possibly corresponds to TRBD2 (6 bases). The CDR3 DNA reads TGTGCCAGCAGCTCGGACCCCGGGGGAGAGCAGTACTTC. Protein product: CASSSDPGGEQYF.